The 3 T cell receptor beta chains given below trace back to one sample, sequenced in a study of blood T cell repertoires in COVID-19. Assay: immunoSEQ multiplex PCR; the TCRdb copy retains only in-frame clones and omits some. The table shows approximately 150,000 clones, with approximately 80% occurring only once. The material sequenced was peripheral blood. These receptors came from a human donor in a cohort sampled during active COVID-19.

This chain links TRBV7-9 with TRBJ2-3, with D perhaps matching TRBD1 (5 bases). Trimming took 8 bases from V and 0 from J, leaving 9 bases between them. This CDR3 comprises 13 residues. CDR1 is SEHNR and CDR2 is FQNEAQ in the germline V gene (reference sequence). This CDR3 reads CASQTVSTDTQYF. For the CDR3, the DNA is TGTGCCAGCCAGACAGTCAGCACAGATACGCAGTATTTT.

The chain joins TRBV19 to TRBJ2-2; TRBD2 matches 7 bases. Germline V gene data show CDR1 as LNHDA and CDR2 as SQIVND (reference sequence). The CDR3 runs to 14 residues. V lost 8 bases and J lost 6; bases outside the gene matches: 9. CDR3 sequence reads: CASRREGGSGELFF. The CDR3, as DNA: TGTGCCAGTCGGAGGGAGGGAGGATCCGGGGAGCTGTTTTTT.

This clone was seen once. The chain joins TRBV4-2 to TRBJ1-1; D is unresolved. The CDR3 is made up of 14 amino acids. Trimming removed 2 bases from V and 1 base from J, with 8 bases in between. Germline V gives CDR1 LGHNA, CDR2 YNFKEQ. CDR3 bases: TGTGCCAGCAGCCAAAGCGTGCAGAACACTGAAGCTTTCTTT. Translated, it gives CASSQSVQNTEAFF.